This T cell receptor (beta chain) was sequenced for a study of CD8+CD57+ T cells in acquired aplastic anemia. Across the whole study: About 10 million reads, on average, were obtained for CD4+ cells from healthy donors. Findings and limits, study-wide: Twenty-nine sequences, all CD8+ CDR3, were shared between patients and controls.

TCR beta VDJ and CDR3 profiles were obtained from a genomic DNA template. TCRdb analysed the reads with MiXCR anew, one entry per CDR3 protein. The table includes about 190,000 distinct CDR3 sequences, around 59% detected once. This clonotype appeared many times. Its antigen is not identified. The V end lost 1 base, the J end lost 1 base, and 10 bases lay between the germline ends. The CDR3 spans 15 residues. CDR1 and CDR2 (germline): SGHNT, YENEEA. This receptor was taken from a human donor in good health, serving as a control. The chain links TRBV11-3 to TRBJ1-1, with a weak D call TRBD1 (6 bases). Input material: sorted CD4+, CD8+, or CD8+CD57+ T cells (not recorded which) from PBMCs. CDR3 protein: CASSLGPRGNTEAFF. The CDR3, as DNA: TGTGCCAGCAGCTTAGGTCCCAGGGGGAACACTGAAGCTTTCTTT.